The subject of this entry is one T cell receptor (beta chain). In this sample, this clonotype turned up many times. The clone's antigen remains unknown. Base qualities are not recorded, but no much larger clone differs from it by a single base. Libraries came from multiplex PCR. The sample was run on an Illumina HiSeq 4000. CDR3 regions were amplified by Arm-PCR with iRepertoire HTBI primers to construct TCR beta libraries. PCR products were gel purified before sequencing. As for the authors' bioinformatics: Gene usage analysis of CDR3 amino acid clonotypes relied on the roughly 58 TRBV and about 15 TRBJ segments identified across samples. COPE and FqMerger were used to merge filtered high-quality paired reads into contigs. BLAST was used to align contigs to IMGT TRBV, TRBD and TRBJ reference genes, and CDR3 was defined according to IMGT. Any clonotype with a frequency above 0.1% was counted as a highly expanded clone. Repertoire diversity was measured by Shannon entropy, and V-J evenness by the Gini coefficient. Public clonotypes were defined as clonotypes shared by more than one individual. TCRdb reprocessed the public reads (quality trimming at Q25 with fastp, clone calling with MiXCR) and kept in-frame beta chains. Rows merge per CDR3 protein into single entries with the most common DNA and genes. TCRdb's processing, not the authors' own work, is the source of the V and J calls. This sample lists around 420,000 distinct CDR3 sequences; about 14% were detected once. The ten largest account for approximately 21% of the sample.

The source of the sample is a study of regulatory T cells in long-lasting Graves disease (dated by TCRdb to the early 2020s). Looking at the study overall: Antithyroid drugs had been taken for less than 3 months by newly diagnosed Graves' disease patients. Peripheral blood TCR sequencing and RNA sequencing compared persistent Graves' disease patients with newly diagnosed Graves' disease patients. The study took place in China and was registered as a clinical trial. TCR sequencing covered around 13 persistent and roughly 20 newly diagnosed Graves' disease patients, around 35 samples in total. What the research found in general, with its limitations: The authors acknowledged the small sample size as a limitation that may reduce accuracy. Only peripheral blood was studied, because thyroid tissue, the primary lesion, was inaccessible. Persistent patients shared more public clonotypes among themselves (fewer than 3,000) than newly diagnosed patients did (more than 950). Sequencing and analysis were restricted to the TCR beta chain. Persistent Graves' disease patients showed lower TCR Shannon entropy and fewer highly expanded clones than newly diagnosed patients, suggesting clonal expansion.

What the time point label conveys for this sample: newly diagnosed GD, antithyroid drugs for less than 3 months. For both TCR sequencing and RNA sequencing, RNA was extracted from PBMCs using TRIzol. The diagnosis of Graves' disease was made according to American Thyroid Association guidelines. Recruitment of patients was carried out at an endocrinology department in Xi'an, China. Each patient gave approximately 9 milliliters of peripheral blood, collected in an EDTA anticoagulant tube. Ficoll Paque Plus density gradient separation was used to isolate PBMCs, and no further T cell sorting was done. An Agilent 2100 Bioanalyzer and agarose gel were used to assess RNA quality, and a NanoDrop 2000 was used to measure RNA concentration. Material: peripheral blood mononuclear cells (PBMCs), obtained at new diagnosis, from a patient treated with antithyroid drugs. The receptor was derived from a female donor with Graves disease.

Read as DNA, the sequence is TGTGCCAGCAGCGTGAACAGGGGAAAGCCCCAGCATTTT. This codes for CASSVNRGKPQHF. The chain uses TRBV5-6 and TRBJ1-5; 7 of the junction bases match TRBD1. V loses 4 bases at its end and J loses 8 bases; junction bases beyond the gene matches: 6. Based on the germline V gene, the CDR1 and CDR2 sequences are SGHDT and YYEEEE. The CDR3 measures 13 amino acids from cysteine to phenylalanine. Just CDR3 DNA is preserved here, 39 bases in frame from base 1.